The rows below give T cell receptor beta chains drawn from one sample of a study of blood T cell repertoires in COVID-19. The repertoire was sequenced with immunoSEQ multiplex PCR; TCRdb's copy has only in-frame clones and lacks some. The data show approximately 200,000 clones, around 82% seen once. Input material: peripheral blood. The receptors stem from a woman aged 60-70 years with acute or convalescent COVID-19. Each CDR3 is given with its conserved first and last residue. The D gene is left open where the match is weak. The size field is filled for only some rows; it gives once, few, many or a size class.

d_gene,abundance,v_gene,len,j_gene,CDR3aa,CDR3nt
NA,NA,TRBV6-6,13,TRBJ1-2,CASSYDIGSGYTF,TGTGCCAGCAGTTATGACATTGGGTCTGGCTACACCTTC
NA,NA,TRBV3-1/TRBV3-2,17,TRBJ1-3,CASSRQPHRASGNTIYF,TGTGCCAGCAGCCGCCAGCCCCACAGGGCCTCTGGAAACACCATATATTTT
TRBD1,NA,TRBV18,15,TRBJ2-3,CASSPKGQFTDTQYF,TGTGCCAGCTCACCTAAGGGACAGTTCACAGATACGCAGTATTTT
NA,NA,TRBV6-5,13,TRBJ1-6,CASKWQVNSPLHF,TGTGCCAGCAAATGGCAGGTCAATTCACCCCTCCACTTT
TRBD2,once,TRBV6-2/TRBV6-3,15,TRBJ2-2,CASSETSGGSGELFF,TGTGCCAGCAGCGAGACTAGCGGGGGTTCCGGGGAGCTGTTTTTT
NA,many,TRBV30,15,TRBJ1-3,CAWSVLGQSGNTIYF,TGTGCCTGGAGTGTACTGGGGCAATCCGGAAACACCATATATTTT
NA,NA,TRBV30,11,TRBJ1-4,CAWGRPEKLFF,TGTGCCTGGGGACGTCCTGAAAAACTGTTTTTT
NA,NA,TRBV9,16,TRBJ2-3,CASSVAGTKASDTQYF,TGTGCCAGCAGCGTAGCCGGGACAAAGGCATCAGATACGCAGTATTTT
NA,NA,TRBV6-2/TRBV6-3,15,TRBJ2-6,CASSPLNSGANVLTF,TGTGCCAGCAGCCCACTAAACTCTGGGGCCAACGTCCTGACTTTC
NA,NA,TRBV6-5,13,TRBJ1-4,CATARWTNEKLFF,TGTGCCACGGCGAGGTGGACTAATGAAAAACTGTTTTTT
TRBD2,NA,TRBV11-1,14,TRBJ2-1,CASSPGGPGNEQFF,TGTGCCAGCAGCCCGGGGGGGCCGGGTAATGAGCAGTTCTTC
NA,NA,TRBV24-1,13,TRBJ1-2,CATSDLRGNGYTF,TGTGCCACCAGTGATTTGCGAGGGAATGGCTACACCTTC
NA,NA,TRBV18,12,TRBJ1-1,CASHADSTEAFF,TGTGCCAGCCACGCGGACAGCACTGAAGCTTTCTTT
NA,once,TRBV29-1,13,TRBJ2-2,CSVDTGYTGELFF,TGCAGCGTTGATACAGGGTATACCGGGGAGCTGTTTTTT
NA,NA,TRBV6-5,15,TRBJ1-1,CASRPSGGSNTEAFF,TGTGCCAGCAGACCGAGTGGGGGGTCGAACACTGAAGCTTTCTTT
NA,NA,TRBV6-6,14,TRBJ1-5,CASSLGALNQPQHF,TGTGCCAGCAGTTTGGGGGCACTCAATCAGCCCCAGCATTTT
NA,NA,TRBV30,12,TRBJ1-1,CAWRGAGTEAFF,TGTGCCTGGAGAGGGGCCGGGACTGAAGCTTTCTTT
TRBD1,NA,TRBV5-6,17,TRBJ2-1,CASSFIPRQGAYNEQFF,TGTGCCAGCAGCTTTATCCCCCGACAGGGCGCCTACAATGAGCAGTTCTTC
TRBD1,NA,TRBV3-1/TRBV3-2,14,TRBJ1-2,CASSRDRGLVGYTF,TGTGCCAGCAGCCGGGACAGGGGGCTCGTTGGCTACACCTTC
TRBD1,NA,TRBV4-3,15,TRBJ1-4,CASSQGTGTGEKLFF,TGCGCCAGCAGCCAGGGGACAGGGACCGGTGAAAAACTGTTTTTT
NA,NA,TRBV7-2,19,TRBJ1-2,CASSFFSDPRDNINYGYTF,TGTGCCAGCAGCTTTTTTTCTGATCCCCGGGACAATATTAACTATGGCTACACCTTC
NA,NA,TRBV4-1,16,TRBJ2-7,CASSQEVSIPTYEQYF,TGCGCCAGCAGCCAAGAGGTCAGTATTCCCACCTACGAGCAGTACTTC
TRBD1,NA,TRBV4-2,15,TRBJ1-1,CASSQVGQGNTEAFF,TGTGCCAGCAGCCAAGTCGGACAGGGGAACACTGAAGCTTTCTTT
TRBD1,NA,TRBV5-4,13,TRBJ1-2,CASNQQGGYGYTF,TGTGCCAGCAACCAACAGGGGGGCTATGGCTACACCTTC
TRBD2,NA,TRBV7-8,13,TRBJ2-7,CASSFAGGYEQYF,TGTGCCAGCAGCTTTGCGGGGGGCTACGAGCAGTACTTC